This T cell receptor beta chain was recovered during a study of cytomegalovirus exposure and HLA in healthy donors. Turning to the study itself: Within the Caucasian-associated ancestry cluster were approximately 77% of the 300 to 450 genotyped donors.

The PCR employed 60 Vbeta primers together with 13 Jbeta primers. Assay used: immunoSEQ multiplex PCR; TCRdb lists only in-frame clones, some missing. The repertoire consists of approximately 140,000 clones, with around four fifths occurring once and the leading ten covering 2% to 2.5%. This TCR was recovered from a man younger than 45 in good health and CMV-seronegative. What was sequenced was PBMCs.

The DNA of the CDR3 is TGTGCCAGCAGCGTAGTCGGGAGCTCCTACAATGAGCAGTTCTTC. Its protein is CASSVVGSSYNEQFF. The gene calls are TRBV9 and TRBJ2-1, with a tentative D call TRBD2 (6 bases). V lost 0 bases and J lost 0, with 7 bases in between. This CDR3 region has 15 residues. CDR1 and CDR2 (germline): SGDLS, YYNGEE.